A selection of T cell receptor beta chains follows, all from one sample in a study of graft-versus-host responses after intestinal transplantation. Sequencing used immunoSEQ multiplex PCR; TCRdb keeps in-frame clones, though not all of them. The sample lists some 87,000 clones; 92% were seen once. The antigens for these receptors are not known. The source material was unstimulated CD4+ T cells sorted from spleen or lymph node cells, sampled before intestinal transplant. The receptors come from a human donor who received an intestinal transplant. The CDR3 runs from the conserved cysteine through the conserved F or W. The D gene is left open where the match is weak. Not every row has a clone size; where given, it reads once, few, many or a size class.

d_call j_call v_call clone_size cdr3_aa cdr3_nt
. TRBJ2-1 TRBV29-1 . CSVLRRSSYNEQFF TGCAGCGTGTTACGACGGAGCTCCTACAATGAGCAGTTCTTC
. TRBJ2-7 TRBV10-3 . CAISEWEGQGEQYF TGTGCCATCAGTGAGTGGGAGGGCCAGGGGGAGCAGTACTTC
. TRBJ1-2 TRBV7-9 few CASSLNRDYGYTF TGTGCCAGCAGCTTGAACAGGGACTATGGCTACACCTTC
. TRBJ1-5 TRBV30 . CAWRGPYSNQPQHF TGTGCCTGGAGGGGACCGTATAGCAATCAGCCCCAGCATTTT
. TRBJ1-5 TRBV19 . CASRWDTTSNQPQHF TGTGCCAGTAGATGGGATACCACTAGCAATCAGCCCCAGCATTTT
TRBD2 TRBJ2-3 TRBV5-4 . CASSGGTSGRALTDTQYF TGTGCCAGCAGCGGGGGGACTAGCGGGAGGGCCCTCACAGATACGCAGTATTTT
TRBD1 TRBJ2-1 TRBV7-2 . CASSLVATGAVNNEQFF TGTGCCAGCAGCTTAGTAGCGACAGGGGCCGTAAATAATGAGCAGTTCTTC
. TRBJ2-3 TRBV5-4 . CASSEAGRWGRTDTQYF TGTGCCAGCAGCGAAGCGGGCCGATGGGGCCGCACAGATACGCAGTATTTT
. TRBJ1-5 TRBV6-1 . CASSLVAGLQATQHF TGTGCCAGCAGTTTAGTCGCGGGGCTCCAAGCGACCCAGCATTTT
. TRBJ2-3 TRBV12-1 few CASSFVQGGRGTDTQYF TGTGCCAGCAGCTTTGTACAGGGCGGGAGGGGCACAGATACGCAGTATTTT
TRBD1 TRBJ1-5 TRBV2 once CASSRGQGAGGSNQPQHF TGTGCCAGCAGCCGGGGGCAGGGGGCTGGTGGGAGCAATCAGCCCCAGCATTTT
TRBD1 TRBJ1-2 TRBV6-1 . CASSEESGGYGYTF TGTGCCAGCAGTGAAGAGTCAGGGGGCTATGGCTACACCTTC
. TRBJ1-2 TRBV6-4 once CARSPWGGSDGYTF TGTGCCCGCAGTCCTTGGGGGGGGTCGGACGGCTACACCTTC
TRBD2 TRBJ2-7 TRBV5-1 . CASNKFTGTSGSSSYEQYF TGCGCCAGCAATAAATTCACCGGGACTAGCGGGAGTAGCTCCTACGAGCAGTACTTC
TRBD1 TRBJ2-5 TRBV7-9 . CASSLRGRDQETQYF TGTGCCAGCAGCTTAAGGGGGCGAGACCAAGAGACCCAGTACTTC
. TRBJ2-4 TRBV6-4 . CANQGLQYF TGTGCCAACCAGGGTCTGCAGTACTTC
TRBD2 TRBJ2-3 TRBV6-5 . CASKPKPAGTDTQYF TGTGCCAGCAAACCCAAGCCAGCGGGAACAGATACGCAGTATTTT
. TRBJ1-3 TRBV6-5 . CASRAAGNTIYF TGTGCCAGCAGGGCAGCTGGAAACACCATATATTTT
TRBD2 TRBJ2-7 TRBV30 . CAWSRTSGGSYEQYF TGTGCCTGGAGTCGGACTAGCGGGGGCTCCTACGAGCAGTACTTC
. TRBJ1-5 TRBV25-1 . CASSEGPRVEGSNQPQHF TGTGCCAGCAGCGAGGGACCCAGGGTCGAGGGATCAAATCAGCCCCAGCATTTT
. TRBJ2-7 TRBV19 . CASSRDTLTYEQYF TGTGCCAGTAGCAGGGACACACTGACCTACGAGCAGTACTTC
. TRBJ1-2 TRBV6-5 . CASSVQGAGYGYTF TGTGCCAGCAGTGTCCAAGGGGCCGGGTATGGCTACACCTTC
. TRBJ1-4 TRBV5-1 . CASSLEGANEKLFF TGCGCCAGCAGCTTGGAGGGTGCTAATGAAAAACTGTTTTTT
TRBD1 TRBJ1-2 TRBV30 . CAWSVKGQGAGGYTF TGTGCCTGGAGTGTAAAGGGACAGGGGGCGGGTGGCTACACCTTC
TRBD1 TRBJ2-7 TRBV5-5 . CASSPRTGQINF TGTGCCAGCAGCCCCAGGACGGGACAGATTAACTTC
. TRBJ1-5 TRBV28 . CASSLGGLSNQPQHF TGTGCCAGCAGTTTGGGGGGACTGAGCAATCAGCCCCAGCATTTT
. TRBJ2-7 TRBV29-1 . CSVETRRDGYEQYF TGCAGCGTTGAGACTCGGAGGGATGGGTACGAGCAGTACTTC
TRBD2 TRBJ2-7 TRBV6-6 once CASILDGWEGAYEQYF TGTGCCAGCATTCTGGATGGGTGGGAGGGAGCCTACGAGCAGTACTTC
TRBD1 TRBJ2-7 TRBV5-1 . CASSPEMTGFGEQYF TGCGCCAGCAGCCCCGAAATGACAGGGTTTGGCGAGCAGTACTTC
. TRBJ1-5 TRBV5-6 . CASSLGGRGISPQHF TGCGCCAGCAGCTTGGGGGGTAGGGGAATATCTCCCCAGCATTTT
. TRBJ2-7 TRBV19 . CASSSMMAGHLTYEQYF TGTGCCAGTAGTTCTATGATGGCAGGACACCTTACCTACGAGCAGTACTTC
TRBD1 TRBJ1-3 TRBV6-1 . CASSEGRGLLGGNTIYF TGTGCCAGCAGTGAAGGGAGGGGGCTTCTAGGGGGAAACACCATATATTTT
TRBD1 TRBJ2-3 TRBV10-1 few CASREGQGDTDTQYF TGCGCCAGCAGGGAAGGACAGGGAGACACAGATACGCAGTATTTT
. TRBJ1-1 TRBV5-1 few CASSLLMNTEAFF TGCGCCAGCAGCCTACTAATGAACACTGAAGCTTTCTTT
. TRBJ2-7 TRBV6-5 . CATHRGGESSYEQYF TGTGCCACTCACCGAGGCGGGGAGAGCTCCTACGAGCAGTACTTC
. TRBJ2-7 TRBV28 . CASSFAEKPYEQYF TGTGCCAGCAGTTTCGCGGAGAAACCCTACGAGCAGTACTTC
TRBD2 TRBJ2-1 TRBV6-5 . CASGTSGSEQFF TGTGCCAGCGGGACTAGCGGGTCTGAGCAGTTCTTC
. TRBJ2-6 TRBV25-1 . CASSEEGGLPGANVLTF TGTGCCAGCAGTGAAGAGGGGGGGTTACCTGGGGCCAACGTCCTGACTTTC
TRBD1 TRBJ2-2 TRBV18 . CASSPDRGRGELFF TGTGCCAGCTCACCGGACAGGGGGCGCGGGGAGCTGTTTTTT
. TRBJ2-7 TRBV7-2 . CASSPPFPEGSYEQYF TGTGCCAGCAGCCCGCCTTTCCCGGAAGGAAGCTACGAGCAGTACTTC
TRBD2 TRBJ2-1 TRBV7-3 . CASSLTGLASNEQFF TGTGCCAGCAGCTTGACGGGACTAGCTTCAAATGAGCAGTTCTTC
. TRBJ1-6 TRBV6-6 . CASSPSGGRNSPLHF TGTGCCAGCAGTCCTTCGGGAGGGAGGAATTCACCCCTCCACTTT
. TRBJ1-5 TRBV19 few CASSKGTPQPQHF TGTGCCAGTAGCAAAGGGACACCTCAGCCCCAGCATTTT
TRBD1 TRBJ1-6 TRBV6-5 . CASSYSGDRDSPLHF TGTGCCAGCAGTTACTCCGGGGACAGGGACTCACCCCTCCACTTT
. TRBJ1-2 TRBV7-9 . CASSFFKGNGFGYGYTF TGTGCCAGCAGCTTTTTTAAAGGGAACGGCTTTGGGTATGGCTACACCTTC
TRBD1 TRBJ1-1 TRBV27 . CASRLPGQGRGTEAFF TGTGCCAGCAGGCTCCCGGGACAGGGGAGGGGCACTGAAGCTTTCTTT
. TRBJ2-7 TRBV5-6 . CASSLASYEQYF TGTGCCAGCAGCTTAGCCTCCTACGAGCAGTACTTC
. TRBJ1-1 TRBV5-6 . CASSFQHTEAFF TGTGCCAGCAGCTTCCAGCACACTGAAGCTTTCTTT
. TRBJ1-2 TRBV20-1 . CSATDRGGYTF TGCAGTGCTACGGACCGTGGTGGCTACACCTTC
. TRBJ1-3 TRBV18 . CASAPGAGRKRNTIYF TGTGCCAGCGCACCGGGGGCGGGACGAAAAAGAAACACCATATATTTT
TRBD1 TRBJ2-7 TRBV25-1 . CASSRDRAYEQYF TGTGCCAGCAGCAGAGACAGGGCCTACGAGCAGTACTTC